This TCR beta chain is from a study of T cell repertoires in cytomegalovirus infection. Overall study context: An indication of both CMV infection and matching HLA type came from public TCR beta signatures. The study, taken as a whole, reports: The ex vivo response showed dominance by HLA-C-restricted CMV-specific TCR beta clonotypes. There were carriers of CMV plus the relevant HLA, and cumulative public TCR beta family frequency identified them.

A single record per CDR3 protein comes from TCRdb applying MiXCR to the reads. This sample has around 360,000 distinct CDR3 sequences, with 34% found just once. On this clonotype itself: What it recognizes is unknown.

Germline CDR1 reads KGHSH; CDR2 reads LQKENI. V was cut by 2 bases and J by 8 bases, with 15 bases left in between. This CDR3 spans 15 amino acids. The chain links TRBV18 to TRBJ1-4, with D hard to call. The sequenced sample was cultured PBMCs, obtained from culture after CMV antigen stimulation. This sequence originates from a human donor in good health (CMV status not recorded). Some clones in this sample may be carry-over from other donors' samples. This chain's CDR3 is CASSPGRAPTEKLFF. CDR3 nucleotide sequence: TGTGCCAGCTCACCAGGAAGGGCCCCCACGGAAAAACTGTTTTTT.